This entry describes one TCR beta chain. This entry belongs to a study of control samples from healthy donors and cancer patients. The method was immunoSEQ multiplex PCR; TCRdb's version includes in-frame clones alone and lacks a portion of them. Here the sample spans some 120,000 clones, more than 85% being singletons. This CDR3 comprises 13 residues. Germline loops: CDR1 MDHEN, CDR2 SYDVKM. V was pared by 7 bases and J by 4 bases, with 13 bases between. V gene TRBV28 combines with J gene TRBJ1-2, with a possible D match to TRBD1 (5 bases). Sequenced input: PBMCs. The source is a man aged 45-60 years with head and neck cancer. The CDR3, as DNA: TGTGCCAGCACCTGGGGGGAGAGCTATGGCTACACCTTC. The encoded protein is CASTWGESYGYTF.